This record looks at one T cell receptor (beta chain) sequence and its context. Its antigen is unknown. It was with a sample-barcoded 5' primer and a J-beta primer mix that a second PCR of about 7 to 12 cycles was run. Every single cDNA molecule received a tag from a template-switch adaptor with 12 random nucleotides. TCRdb fed the 5' RACE reads into MiXCR, producing one record per CDR3 protein. The table lists roughly 830,000 distinct CDR3 sequences, 62% of them singletons. This CDR3 has 16 amino acids. V was clipped by 4 bases and J by 3 bases; unmatched bases: 10. Germline loops: CDR1 MDHEN, CDR2 SYDVKM. The sample is drawn from a study of blood T cells in healthy people across ages. Broader study findings: The recorded TCR beta diversity per million T cells decreased in a roughly linear manner with age.

The study isolated at least 6.5 million PBMCs from each sample. The sequence was collected from a man aged 25-40 years in good health. The sequencing input was blood. The chain combines TRBV28 with TRBJ2-7; 9 nucleotides agree with TRBD1. Here the CDR3 DNA reads TGTGCCAGCAGTTCCCCCGGACAGGGGATGGTCTACGAGCAGTACTTC. This translates into CASSSPGQGMVYEQYF.